This TCR beta chain was sequenced during a study of PD-1 blockade in mismatch repair-deficient tumors. Sequenced by immunoSEQ multiplex PCR; TCRdb stores in-frame clones only, minus some. Of about 68,000 clones in the sample, around 80% were seen once. The ends were cut back, 3 bases at V and 8 bases at J, with 5 bases in the middle. Looked up from germline, CDR1 is SGHAT and CDR2 is FQNNGV. The CDR3 runs 11 residues. There are a few counts of this clone. Its target is unknown. Study observations and caveats: Tumor-resident clones, often absent from pretreatment blood, expanded after pembrolizumab and then contracted.

All patients were mismatch repair deficient, assessed by either PCR or immunohistochemistry. TCRs were sequenced from three patients responding to pembrolizumab. The sequenced sample was peripheral blood, obtained 2 weeks after starting pembrolizumab. This TCR was recovered from an adult with mismatch repair-deficient cancer. V is TRBV11-2 and J is TRBJ2-1; D remains unclear. CDR3 protein: CASSFQDEQFF. CDR3 nucleotides: TGTGCCAGCAGCTTCCAGGATGAGCAGTTCTTC.